This T cell receptor beta chain originates from a study of shared clonotypes between healthy human individuals (dated by TCRdb to the early 2020s). Study-wide context: Three men and a couple of women, aged 18 to 49 years, made up the cohort. To estimate repertoire size and how much clonotypes are shared between individuals, the study performed deep sequencing of blood TCR repertoires from five healthy adults. Per donor, leukapheresis produced somewhere between about 0.94 and 9.5 billion PBMCs. To increase sequencing depth and limit assay-specific biases, different laboratories used diverse techniques to prepare libraries and sequence TCR repertoires.

A word on this clone: Its antigen remains undetermined. No much larger clonotype is one base removed from it; base qualities were not supplied.

Donors were healthy HIV-negative adults with no recently reported acute infections or vaccinations. Every donor was a Caucasian adult residing in Nashville, Tennessee, USA. In the unsorted samples, approximately 85 million PBMCs were counted, and genomic DNA was extracted using the QIAamp DNA Blood Mini kit. Blood was obtained by leukapheresis, after which PBMCs were separated by Ficoll-Histopaque density gradient centrifugation and cryopreserved in liquid nitrogen vapor phase. Using the deep immunoSEQ assay, multiplex PCR amplified TCR CDR3 regions from genomic DNA. Extracted genomic DNA from each cell subset was spread evenly across all wells of several immunoSEQ 96-well plates, with each plate serving as a replicate. For unsorted PBMC, each replicate PCR was loaded with about 270 ng genomic DNA, equivalent to about 30,000 T cell genomes. Genomic DNA from unsorted PBMC was sequenced over ten immunoSEQ deep assay plates. Purified libraries were measured with a Qubit 3.0 fluorometer, size-checked on a Bioanalyzer 2100, and measured again with the KAPA Library Quantification kit. A separate single-read 150-cycle Illumina NextSeq 550 flow cell was used to sequence each immunoSEQ 96-well plate. In the original analysis: Because the immunoSEQ output included only junctional sequences and no quality scores, the filtering could not be the same as the filtering used for full-length reads. To assign V/J genes and CDR3, sequences were annotated using PyIR, a Python wrapper for IgBLAST v1.9, with IMGT germline references. Reads were removed for weak V/J assignments (E-value above 1e-6), missing CDR3, stop codons, out-of-frame junctions, or ambiguous translated residues. V3J clonotypes were defined as sequences sharing the same inferred V gene, J gene, and CDR3 amino acid sequence. To compute the percentage overlap between repertoires, the number of shared unique clonotypes was divided by the size of the smaller repertoire. Richness of each repertoire was evaluated using RTK rarefaction, the Chao1 estimator, and Recon v2.1 estimates of unobserved clonotypes. TCRdb obtained this table from immuneACCESS and retained in-frame rearrangements with V and J assigned. These tables miss some clones; where compared with another copy, unresolved V genes account for less than half of the shortfall, and the remainder is unexplained. V and J calls and clone size are those listed in that table; D and trimming were worked out from the DNA. For this sample the table gives about half a million clones, of which roughly 77% were detected only once. The top ten clones comprise 13% of the sample.

The paper's findings and limits, for the study overall: Sampling was limited to blood, and TCR repertoires in tissue likely differ from TCR repertoires in blood. Pairwise subsampling led to the expectation that sequencing depth would affect the degree of clonotype sharing among donors. The genetic and exposure-history diversity represented was limited by the small number of donors.

Sequencing was carried out using PBMCs. This receptor was obtained from a woman in her forties in good health. Some clones in this sample may be carry-over from other donors' samples.

Read as DNA, the sequence is TGTGCCAGCAGCGTAGAGGTGGGCGGGAGCTCCTACGAGCAGTACTTC. The encoded protein is CASSVEVGGSSYEQYF. Recombination connected TRBV9 to TRBJ2-7; 7 middle bases align to TRBD2. V and J are trimmed by 0 bases and 0 bases, and the gene matches miss 6 bases of the junction. There are 16 amino acids in the CDR3, from cysteine to phenylalanine inclusive. The only DNA kept is the CDR3, 48 bases in frame from the first base. CDR1 is given as SGDLS and CDR2 as YYNGEE, both from the germline V gene.